Below are 30 T cell receptor beta chains sequenced from a single sample in a study of blood T cell repertoires in COVID-19. Clones were read by immunoSEQ multiplex PCR, and TCRdb kept only the in-frame ones, dropping some. The sample lists roughly 230,000 clones; almost 85% were seen once. Input material: peripheral blood. The receptors were sampled from a man aged 50 to 60 with COVID-19, enrolled during active disease.

The chain carries TRBV4-3 and TRBJ1-1, with 11 bases identical to TRBD1. V lost 4 bases and J lost 6; bases outside the gene matches: 7. Germline assignment: CDR1 LGHNA and CDR2 YSLEER. The CDR3 sequence is 15 residues long. The CDR3 spells CASSPKGTGGAEAFF. The CDR3 DNA sequence: TGCGCCAGCAGCCCCAAGGGGACAGGGGGTGCTGAAGCTTTCTTT.

This chain uses TRBV5-5 with TRBJ1-3; possible D gene TRBD1, 5 bases. V shed 4 bases and J shed 0 bases, with 11 bases lying between them. Germline V gene data show CDR1 as SGHKS and CDR2 as YYEKEE (reference sequence). The CDR3 consists of 15 residues. In DNA, the CDR3 is TGTGCCAGCAGCCTAGGACACCTCTCTGGAAACACCATATATTTT. This encodes CASSLGHLSGNTIYF.

The chain employs TRBV7-8 and TRBJ1-2, with a tentative D call TRBD1 (5 bases). In germline, CDR1 is SGHVS, CDR2 FQNEAQ. V lost 1 base, J lost 2 bases, and 5 bases lay in between. The CDR3 runs to 13 residues. For the CDR3, the DNA is TGTGCCAGCAGCTTAGGACAGAACTATGGCTACACCTTC. It codes for CASSLGQNYGYTF.

The chain joins TRBV7-2 to TRBJ2-3; TRBD2 agrees at 11 bases. Per the germline V gene, CDR1 is SGHTA and CDR2 is FQGNSA. The CDR3 totals 16 residues. J lost 8 bases, V lost 5 bases, and 12 bases had no gene match. CDR3 nucleotides: TGTGCCAGCAGCCCCCGTAGCGGGGGGGCCGGTGGTACGCAGTATTTT. It is translated as CASSPRSGGAGGTQYF.

CDR3 loop: CASSSPGGSQETQYF. CDR3 coding DNA: TGTGCCAGCAGTTCACCGGGGGGCAGCCAAGAGACCCAGTACTTC. The chain recombines TRBV6-6 with TRBJ2-5, with a possible D match to TRBD2 (7 bases). Germline values: CDR1 MNHNY, CDR2 SVGAGI (reference sequence). This CDR3 contains 15 residues. V lost 4 bases and J 1 base, leaving 13 bases between the germline ends.

Here the CDR3 DNA reads TGTGCCAGCAGCCAAGCTAGGATTTCCTATAATTCACCCCTCCACTTT. This sequence encodes CASSQARISYNSPLHF. V gene TRBV14 combines with J gene TRBJ1-6; D not resolved. Germline-derived CDR1 and CDR2 are SGHDN and FVKESK. This CDR3 is built from 16 residues. The V end lost 1 base, the J end lost 1 base, and 8 bases lay between the germline ends.

The genes are TRBV7-8 and TRBJ2-7, with 11 bases identical to TRBD1. This CDR3 has 15 amino acids. Germline V gene data show CDR1 as SGHVS and CDR2 as FQNEAQ. J was trimmed by 0 bases and V by 5 bases; bases with no gene match: 3. CDR3 sequence: CASSPGTGGSYEQYF. Written as DNA, the CDR3 is TGTGCCAGCAGCCCTGGGACAGGGGGCTCCTACGAGCAGTACTTC.

This chain uses TRBV25-1 with TRBJ1-2; D perhaps matches TRBD1 (6 bases). Trimming took off 4 bases at V and 4 bases at J, with 13 bases between the two ends. Germline V gene sequence: CDR1 MGHDK, CDR2 SYGVNS. This CDR3 has 14 amino acids. The chain's CDR3 is CASSVNRVGYGYTF. The CDR3, as DNA: TGTGCCAGCAGTGTCAACAGGGTCGGCTATGGCTACACCTTC.

This sequence joins TRBV3-1 (or the pseudogene TRBV3-2) and TRBJ2-3, with D possibly being TRBD2 (5 bases). The length of the CDR3 is 14 residues. V was trimmed by 5 bases and J by 6 bases, leaving 15 bases between them. In germline, CDR1 is LGHDT, CDR2 YNNKEL (reference sequence). For the CDR3, the DNA is TGTGCCAGCAGCTACCCAGCGGTTGCTGATACGCAGTATTTT. This gives the protein CASSYPAVADTQYF.

The chain carries TRBV7-9 and TRBJ2-7, with 8 nucleotides matching TRBD1. V shed 4 bases and J 2 bases; nucleotides not matched to a gene: 7. CDR1 and CDR2 from the germline V gene are SEHNR and FQNEAQ (reference sequence). CDR3 length: 15 amino acids. CDR3 nucleotides: TGTGCCAGCAGCTACGGACAGGGCAAGGCCTACGAGCAGTACTTC. Encoded protein: CASSYGQGKAYEQYF.

The chain uses TRBV4-2 and TRBJ1-2; the match to TRBD1 covers 10 bases. The length of the CDR3 is 18 residues. With V trimmed by 6 bases and J by 0 bases, 13 bases remained unmatched. Germline loops: CDR1 LGHNA, CDR2 YNFKEQ. CDR3 nucleotide sequence: TGTGCCAGCAGGCGCCTTGGGACAGGGGCTTTAACTAACTATGGCTACACCTTC. Translating it yields CASRRLGTGALTNYGYTF.

The chain recombines TRBV5-1 with TRBJ1-4; 7 bases line up with TRBD1. This CDR3 comprises 17 residues. V lost 0 bases to trimming and J lost 0 bases; unmatched junction nucleotides: 5. Germline values: CDR1 SGHRS, CDR2 YFSETQ. CDR3 loop: CASSLVRQGATNEKLFF. Here the CDR3 DNA reads TGCGCCAGCAGCTTGGTCCGACAGGGAGCAACTAATGAAAAACTGTTTTTT.

This chain connects TRBV7-8 to TRBJ2-3; the match to TRBD2 covers 10 bases. Per the germline V gene, CDR1 is SGHVS and CDR2 is FQNEAQ. V lost 8 bases to trimming and J lost 2 bases; unmatched junction nucleotides: 7. This CDR3 has 15 residues. CDR3: CASARLAGDTDTQYF. CDR3 nucleotides: TGTGCCAGCGCCCGACTAGCGGGTGACACAGATACGCAGTATTTT.

This chain uses TRBV4-1 with TRBJ2-7; 9 bases agree with TRBD1. The CDR3 is made up of 16 amino acids. From germline, CDR1 is MGHRA and CDR2 YSYEKL. V lost 0 bases to trimming and J lost 3 bases; unmatched junction nucleotides: 6. Here the CDR3 reads CASSQEGPTGGYEQYF. The CDR3 DNA reads TGCGCCAGCAGCCAAGAAGGACCGACAGGGGGCTACGAGCAGTACTTC.

This clone was counted once. V and J are TRBV18 and TRBJ1-2; the D gene is possibly TRBD1 (5 bases). Germline loops: CDR1 KGHSH, CDR2 LQKENI. The CDR3 contains 15 residues. Trimming removed 0 bases from V and 1 base from J, with 9 bases in between. The CDR3 loop is CASSPPTGFNYGYTF. The CDR3 region has the DNA TGTGCCAGCTCACCACCCACAGGATTTAACTATGGCTACACCTTC.

The chain joins TRBV5-1 to TRBJ2-7; possibly TRBD1 for D (5 bases). The CDR3 is 14 residues long. V lost 4 bases and J 3 bases, leaving 14 bases between the germline ends. Germline CDR1 SGHRS, CDR2 YFSETQ. The CDR3 region has the DNA TGCGCCAGCAGCCCTGGAGTGCAGGGCTACGAGCAGTACTTC. The encoded protein is CASSPGVQGYEQYF.

The CDR3 here is CASSRGFIGYTF. The DNA for the CDR3 is TGTGCCAGCAGTCGAGGGTTTATTGGCTACACCTTC. V usage is TRBV2 and J usage is TRBJ1-2; D not certain. V lost 5 bases to trimming and J lost 7 bases, with 11 bases between them. Looked up from germline, CDR1 is SNHLY and CDR2 is FYNNEI. CDR3 length equals 12 residues. Full variable domain (outside the CDR3, taken from reference TRBV2 and TRBJ1-2): EPEVTQTPSHQVTQMGQEVILRCVPISNHLYFYWYRQILGQKVEFLVSFYNNEISEKSEIFDDQFSVERPDGSNFTLKIRSTKLEDSAMYFCASSRGFIGYTFGSGTRLTVV.

J is TRBJ1-1 and V is TRBV11-1; 12 nucleotides match TRBD1. The CDR3 sequence is 13 residues long. Germline V gene lookup returns CDR1 SGHAT and CDR2 FQDESV (reference sequence). V lost 4 bases, J lost 14 bases, and 8 bases stayed unmatched. The CDR3 coding sequence is TGTGCCAGCAGCTGGGGGACAGGGGGCGACGAATTCTTT. Translating it yields CASSWGTGGDEFF.

This clone was counted a few times. CDR3: CASQNRGQYEQYF. For the CDR3, the DNA is TGTGCCAGCCAAAACAGGGGTCAATACGAGCAGTACTTC. The chain uses TRBV6-5 and TRBJ2-7; 7 nucleotides line up with TRBD1. The CDR3 is 13 residues long. Looked up from germline, CDR1 is MNHEY and CDR2 is SVGAGI. V lost 8 bases, J lost 4 bases, and 8 bases stayed unmatched.

V usage is TRBV15 and J usage is TRBJ2-3, with 8 bases matching TRBD1. Trimming at V came to 0 bases and at J to 1 base, leaving 6 bases not matched to a gene. This CDR3 is built from 17 residues. Germline V gives CDR1 LNHNV, CDR2 YYDKDF (reference sequence). In nucleotides, the CDR3 is TGTGCCACCAGCAGAGATCTGCCAGGGGGCGGCACAGATACGCAGTATTTT. This sequence encodes CATSRDLPGGGTDTQYF.

V is TRBV3-1 (or the pseudogene TRBV3-2) and J is TRBJ2-7; the match to TRBD1 covers 8 bases. The CDR3 loop spans 15 amino acids. V shed 1 base and J 5 bases; nucleotides not matched to a gene: 7. The germline gives CDR1 LGHDT, CDR2 YNNKEL (reference sequence). The CDR3 bases are TGTGCCAGCAGCCAAGCAGGGCAGGGGGCCAACGAGCAGTACTTC. Amino acids: CASSQAGQGANEQYF.

The chain is built from TRBV19 and TRBJ2-7, with TRBD1 identical over 7 bases. The germline V gene has CDR1 LNHDA and CDR2 SQIVND (reference sequence). V lost 6 bases and J lost 4; bases outside the gene matches: 6. This CDR3 is 13 amino acids long. This chain's CDR3 is CASSKTGRYEQYF. CDR3 coding DNA: TGTGCCAGTAGCAAGACAGGGCGATACGAGCAGTACTTC.

The V gene is TRBV6-5, the J gene TRBJ1-1, with a tentative D call TRBD1 (5 bases). The CDR3 totals 15 residues. V dropped 6 bases and J dropped 0 bases, with 14 bases sitting between them. CDR1 MNHEY and CDR2 SVGAGI come from the germline V gene. The CDR3 protein is CASRSGREMNTEAFF. The CDR3, as DNA: TGTGCCAGCAGGTCGGGCAGGGAAATGAACACTGAAGCTTTCTTT.

The gene calls are TRBV7-2 and TRBJ2-3; 11 bases fit TRBD2. Germline trimming cut 0 bases from V and 3 bases from J; bases unmatched to any gene: 2. Germline CDR1 and CDR2: SGHTA and FQGNSA. The CDR3 contains 16 residues. CDR3 sequence: CASSLASGGATDTQYF. The CDR3 DNA reads TGTGCCAGCAGCTTAGCTAGCGGGGGGGCAACAGATACGCAGTATTTT.

The gene calls are TRBV5-5 and TRBJ2-3, with TRBD2 as a possible D gene (6 bases). Germline V gene sequence: CDR1 SGHKS, CDR2 YYEKEE (reference sequence). The V and J ends lost 3 bases and 0 bases respectively, with 11 bases between them. This CDR3 is built from 15 residues. CDR3 bases: TGTGCCAGCAGCTCCCTGGCGGGGAGCACAGATACGCAGTATTTT. Protein sequence: CASSSLAGSTDTQYF.

The chain links TRBV14 to TRBJ2-3, with D possibly being TRBD2 (6 bases). The germline CDR1 and CDR2 sequences are SGHDN and FVKESK. The V end lost 7 bases, the J end lost 0 bases, and 11 bases lay between the germline ends. The length of the CDR3 is 14 residues. CDR3 in DNA: TGTGCCAGCACACGCGGGGTTAGCACAGATACGCAGTATTTT. Translation gives CASTRGVSTDTQYF.

The J gene is TRBJ1-2, the V gene TRBV29-1; tentative D call: TRBD1 (6 bases). The CDR3 consists of 11 residues. Trimming took 6 bases from V and 12 from J, leaving 17 bases between them. Germline V gene data show CDR1 as SQVTM and CDR2 as ANQGSEA. This CDR3 reads CSVGARVEDTF. CDR3 bases: TGCAGCGTGGGGGCCAGGGTGGAGGACACCTTC.

CDR3 sequence: CASSPYGKNTGELFF. The DNA of the CDR3 is TGCGCCAGCAGCCCTTATGGCAAGAACACCGGGGAGCTGTTTTTT. J is TRBJ2-2 and V is TRBV5-1, with no clear D. The CDR3 has 15 residues. CDR1 and CDR2 from the germline V gene are SGHRS and YFSETQ. V lost 4 bases and J lost 1, with 11 bases in between.

The chain joins TRBV15 to TRBJ1-1; tentatively, D is TRBD1 (6 bases). This CDR3 has 16 amino acids. Germline V lookup: CDR1 LNHNV, CDR2 YYDKDF (reference sequence). V was cut by 1 base and J by 7 bases, with 19 bases left in between. DNA for the CDR3: TGTGCCACCAGCAGAGTCCCCCGTGCAGGGGCCCTTGAAGCTTTCTTT. Translating it yields CATSRVPRAGALEAFF.

This clone was found once. The chain couples TRBV2 to TRBJ1-2; 8 bases agree with TRBD1. The CDR3 loop spans 15 amino acids. Trimming cost V 4 bases and J 4 bases; bases outside gene matches: 8. The V gene's germline CDR1 is SNHLY and CDR2 FYNNEI. The CDR3 DNA reads as TGTGCCAGCAGTGGTGTTCAGGGGGCTTTCTATGGCTACACCTTC. This translates into CASSGVQGAFYGYTF.